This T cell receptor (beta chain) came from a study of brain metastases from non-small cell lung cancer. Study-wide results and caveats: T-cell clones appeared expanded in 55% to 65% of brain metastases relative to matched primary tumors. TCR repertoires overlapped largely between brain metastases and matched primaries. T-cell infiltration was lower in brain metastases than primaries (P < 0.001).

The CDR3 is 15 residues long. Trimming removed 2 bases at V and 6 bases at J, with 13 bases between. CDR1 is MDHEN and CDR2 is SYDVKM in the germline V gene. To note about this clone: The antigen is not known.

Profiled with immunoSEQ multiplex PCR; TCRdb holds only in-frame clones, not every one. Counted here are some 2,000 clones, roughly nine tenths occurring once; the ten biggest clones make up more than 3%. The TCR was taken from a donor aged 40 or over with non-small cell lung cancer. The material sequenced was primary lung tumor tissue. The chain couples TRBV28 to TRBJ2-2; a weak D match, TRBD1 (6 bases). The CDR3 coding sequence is TGTGCCAGCAGTTTAGGGGGCGGAGGCCCCGGGGAGCTGTTTTTT. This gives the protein CASSLGGGGPGELFF.